The rows below give T cell receptor beta chains drawn from one sample of a study of blood T cell repertoires in COVID-19. Sequencing was performed with immunoSEQ multiplex PCR; in TCRdb, only in-frame clones are kept and a portion is missing. The sample lists about 170,000 clones, approximately 81% occurring once. The sequenced sample was peripheral blood. These receptors were collected from a human donor with acute or convalescent COVID-19. The donor label of this sample is uncertain. CDR3s include the opening cysteine and the closing phenylalanine or tryptophan. Fields, in order: V gene, clone size, D gene, J gene, CDR3 protein, CDR3 DNA. A D gene is named only where the DNA matches it firmly. Clone size is given for some rows only: seen once, a few or many times, or a class if the clone is expanded.

V: TRBV7-9; size: .; D: TRBD1; J: TRBJ1-4; CDR3: CASSPDRVGEKLFF; DNA: TGTGCCAGCAGCCCTGACAGGGTTGGTGAAAAACTGTTTTTT
V: TRBV4-1; size: .; D: .; J: TRBJ1-3; CDR3: CASSQESGTSGNTIYF; DNA: TGCGCCAGCAGCCAAGAGTCAGGTACCTCTGGAAACACCATATATTTT
V: TRBV19; size: few; D: .; J: TRBJ1-2; CDR3: CASSPQLVGGYGYTF; DNA: TGTGCCAGTAGTCCCCAGTTGGTGGGGGGCTATGGCTACACCTTC
V: TRBV5-4; size: once; D: .; J: TRBJ1-2; CDR3: CASSLTRALGGYTF; DNA: TGTGCCAGCAGCTTGACCAGGGCCCTCGGGGGCTACACCTTC
V: TRBV15; size: .; D: .; J: TRBJ2-1; CDR3: CATSRAPSTGRGNEQFF; DNA: TGTGCCACCAGCAGAGCCCCATCGACAGGTCGGGGCAATGAGCAGTTCTTC
V: TRBV4-3; size: .; D: .; J: TRBJ1-3; CDR3: CASSQAGVGSTIYF; DNA: TGCGCCAGCAGCCAAGCGGGGGTAGGGTCCACCATATATTTT
V: TRBV7-9; size: .; D: .; J: TRBJ1-1; CDR3: CASSFLQGWEAFF; DNA: TGTGCCAGCAGCTTTCTACAGGGTTGGGAAGCTTTCTTT
V: TRBV7-2; size: .; D: .; J: TRBJ2-5; CDR3: CASSGAQGTQYF; DNA: TGTGCCAGCAGCGGAGCTCAGGGAACCCAGTACTTC
V: TRBV5-1; size: .; D: .; J: TRBJ1-2; CDR3: CASSLELGYYGYTF; DNA: TGCGCCAGCAGCTTGGAGCTCGGGTACTATGGCTACACCTTC
V: TRBV11-2; size: .; D: .; J: TRBJ2-3; CDR3: CASSLVRVGTDTQYF; DNA: TGTGCCAGCAGCTTAGTCAGGGTTGGCACAGATACGCAGTATTTT
V: TRBV12-3/TRBV12-4; size: .; D: .; J: TRBJ1-2; CDR3: CASSQGAGYTF; DNA: TGTGCCAGCAGCCAGGGTGCTGGCTACACCTTC